A single sample gave rise to the 4 T cell receptor beta chains below, sequenced in a study of blood T cell repertoires in COVID-19. The method was immunoSEQ multiplex PCR; TCRdb's version includes in-frame clones alone and lacks a portion of them. The sample contains about 200,000 clones, about 88% of which appear only once. Specimen: peripheral blood. Every receptor here comes from a woman between 35 and 50 years old who had recovered from COVID-19.

CDR3 sequence (DNA): TGTGCCAGCAGCCAAGATGGGGCAGGGAATGAAAAACTGTTTTTT. Translated, it gives CASSQDGAGNEKLFF. The rearrangement uses TRBV3-1 (or the pseudogene TRBV3-2) and TRBJ1-4; a possible D gene is TRBD1 (5 bases). V gave up 0 bases and J gave up 5 bases, with 10 bases separating them. Looked up from germline, CDR1 is LGHDT and CDR2 is YNNKEL (reference sequence). There are 15 residues in the CDR3.

The chain uses TRBV9 and TRBJ2-1; the D gene is possibly TRBD2 (6 bases). This CDR3 comprises 15 residues. Trimming removed 0 bases from V and 3 bases from J, with 10 bases in between. Germline V lookup: CDR1 SGDLS, CDR2 YYNGEE. For the CDR3, the DNA is TGTGCCAGCAGCGTAGTTGGAGCGGGCTACAATGAGCAGTTCTTC. It yields the protein CASSVVGAGYNEQFF.

V usage is TRBV5-1 and J usage is TRBJ2-5; 7 nucleotides line up with TRBD2. The CDR3 extends over 16 amino acids. Germline assignment: CDR1 SGHRS and CDR2 YFSETQ. Trimming removed 0 bases from V and 2 bases from J; junction bases left unmatched: 7. Here the CDR3 reads CASSLVGGGHQETQYF. The CDR3 coding sequence is TGCGCCAGCAGCTTGGTGGGGGGAGGGCATCAAGAGACCCAGTACTTC.

J is TRBJ2-1 and V is TRBV29-1; D might be TRBD2 (5 bases). The V gene's germline CDR1 is SQVTM and CDR2 ANQGSEA. This CDR3 region has 14 residues. V gave up 8 bases and J gave up 7 bases, with 21 bases separating them. The CDR3 region has the DNA TGCAGCCCACCTGGAGGACCAACCTTGAATGAGCAGTTCTTC. This sequence encodes CSPPGGPTLNEQFF.